Each of the 27 T cell receptor beta chains below was sequenced from the same sample in a study of blood T cell repertoires in COVID-19. Only in-frame clones appear in the TCRdb table, and some are missing; sequencing was by immunoSEQ multiplex PCR. The sample lists 300,000 to 350,000 clones; approximately 83% were seen once. Material for sequencing was PBMCs or T cells enriched from blood (not recorded which). These receptor sequences come from a man aged 30 to 45 who had recovered from COVID-19.

V and J are TRBV30 and TRBJ2-5, with D maybe TRBD1 (6 bases). The V gene's germline CDR1 is GTSNPN and CDR2 SVGIG (reference sequence). Trimming removed 0 bases at V and 5 bases at J, with 10 bases between. The CDR3 length is 13 residues. The CDR3 is CAWSVRQGETQYF. In DNA, the CDR3 is TGTGCCTGGAGTGTTAGGCAGGGGGAGACCCAGTACTTC.

This chain connects TRBV30 to TRBJ2-7; 9 positions match TRBD2. CDR1 and CDR2 (germline): GTSNPN, SVGIG (reference sequence). The CDR3 consists of 12 residues. V lost 6 bases and J lost 2; bases outside the gene matches: 2. The CDR3 protein is CACSSGAYEQYF. The CDR3 DNA sequence: TGTGCCTGCTCTAGCGGGGCCTACGAGCAGTACTTC. The full variable domain, its missing parts supplied by reference TRBV30 and TRBJ2-7, is SQTIHQWPATLVQPVGSPLSLECTVEGTSNPNLYWYRQAAGRGLQLLFYSVGIGQISSEVPQNLSASRPQDRQFILSSKKLLLSDSGFYLCACSSGAYEQYFGPGTRLTVT.

This chain links TRBV6-2 or TRBV6-3 with TRBJ1-2; D call uncertain. Germline V gives CDR1 MNHEY, CDR2 SVGEGT. The CDR3 length is 13 residues. Trimming pared 2 bases from V and 4 bases from J, leaving 8 bases between. The CDR3 region has the DNA TGTGCCAGCAGTTACCTGGAGGCCTATGGCTACACCTTC. Translating gives CASSYLEAYGYTF.

This chain uses TRBV5-1 with TRBJ2-1, with 7 bases matching TRBD1. Germline V gene lookup returns CDR1 SGHRS and CDR2 YFSETQ. This CDR3 region has 13 residues. The V segment lost 4 bases and the J segment 6 bases; nucleotides outside the gene matches: 4. The CDR3: CASSLNRGNEQFF. CDR3 in DNA: TGCGCCAGCAGCCTAAACAGGGGCAATGAGCAGTTCTTC.

CDR3 amino acids: CASSEALGEDQPQHF. The CDR3 DNA is TGTGCCAGCAGTGAAGCGCTCGGGGAGGATCAGCCCCAGCATTTT. The V call is TRBV6-1, the J call TRBJ1-5; no clear D. Germline V lookup: CDR1 MNHNS, CDR2 SASEGT. The V gene lost 0 bases and the J gene lost 5 bases, with 11 bases spanning the gap. The CDR3 length is 15 residues.

This CDR3 reads CASSLVPPRDKYLSEQYF. Written as DNA, the CDR3 is TGTGCCAGCAGCTTAGTACCCCCACGGGACAAATATCTCTCCGAGCAGTACTTC. The V gene is TRBV11-2, the J gene TRBJ2-7; a weak D match, TRBD1 (6 bases). Trimming took off 1 base at V and 6 bases at J, with 25 bases between the two ends. This CDR3 is built from 18 residues. Germline V CDR1 and CDR2: SGHAT, FQNNGV.

This clone was seen a single time. The rearrangement links TRBV30 to TRBJ1-2, with 7 positions matching TRBD1. Germline lookup yields CDR1 GTSNPN and CDR2 SVGIG (reference sequence). CDR3 length equals 10 residues. CDR3 in DNA: TGTGCATCCGACAGGGAGGGCTACACCTTC. Encoded protein: CASDREGYTF.

The V gene is TRBV29-1, the J gene TRBJ2-7, with 11 bases identical to TRBD2. J gave up 7 bases and V 4 bases, and 15 bases lay outside the gene matches. Per the germline V gene, CDR1 is SQVTM and CDR2 is ANQGSEA. This CDR3 is 16 amino acids long. This CDR3 is CSVAGSVTSGAREQYF. CDR3 in DNA: TGCAGCGTTGCCGGCTCGGTGACTAGCGGGGCTAGAGAGCAGTACTTC.

CDR3 sequence (DNA): TGTGCCAGCACTAGCGGGGGGAACACCGGGGAGCTGTTTTTT. This gives the protein CASTSGGNTGELFF. V and J are TRBV11-2 and TRBJ2-2; the match to TRBD2 covers 10 bases. Trimming cost V 7 bases and J 1 base; bases outside gene matches: 0. Germline V lookup: CDR1 SGHAT, CDR2 FQNNGV. CDR3 length: 14 residues.

The V gene is TRBV6-5, the J gene TRBJ1-2; a possible D gene is TRBD1 (5 bases). CDR3 length equals 14 residues. The V end was cut by 5 bases, the J end by 4 bases, with 14 bases between. CDR1 is MNHEY and CDR2 is SVGAGI in the germline V gene. CDR3 loop: CASSPRAGLYGYTF. In DNA form, the CDR3 reads TGTGCCAGCAGTCCGAGGGCGGGACTCTATGGCTACACCTTC.

The rearrangement joins TRBV29-1 to TRBJ1-1; unclear D gene. The CDR3 loop spans 13 amino acids. The germline V and J ends were trimmed by 0 bases and 7 bases, with 12 bases remaining between them. Germline CDR1 reads SQVTM; CDR2 reads ANQGSEA. The DNA for the CDR3 is TGCAGCGTTGAAGATTGGCAGTTATTTGAAGCTTTCTTT. Translated, it gives CSVEDWQLFEAFF.

This clone was seen a few times. This sequence joins TRBV7-2 and TRBJ1-4; D call uncertain. Germline V gene data show CDR1 as SGHTA and CDR2 as FQGNSA. CDR3 size: 14 residues. V lost 5 bases to trimming and J lost 7 bases, with 14 bases between them. The CDR3 DNA sequence: TGTGCCAGCAGCCTCGGACGGGGAATTGAAAAACTGTTTTTT. Translating gives CASSLGRGIEKLFF.

The V and J genes are TRBV11-2 and TRBJ2-7, with D possibly matching TRBD2 (7 bases). This CDR3 has 15 residues. V lost 1 base to trimming and J lost 2 bases, with 12 bases between them. The germline V gene has CDR1 SGHAT and CDR2 FQNNGV. As DNA, the CDR3 is TGTGCCAGCAGCTTAGCGCGGGGGCCCACCTACGAGCAGTACTTC. Protein sequence: CASSLARGPTYEQYF.

This chain links TRBV23-1 with TRBJ1-2; D is unresolved. TRBV23-1 is an open reading frame whose function is uncertain. The CDR3 has 14 residues. Trimming shortened V by 8 bases and J by 1 base, and 14 bases separated the two germline ends. The DNA for the CDR3 is TGCGCCAGCGCCGATCGGAGGAATAACTATGGCTACACCTTC. The encoded protein is CASADRRNNYGYTF.

J is TRBJ2-3 and V is TRBV4-3; 8 nucleotides agree with TRBD2. CDR1 is LGHNA, CDR2 YSLEER, per germline. The V segment lost 1 base and the J segment 0 bases; nucleotides outside the gene matches: 9. The CDR3 spans 18 residues. The CDR3 coding sequence is TGCGCCAGCAGCCAAGCGGGGAGCGGGGGTTCTAGCACAGATACGCAGTATTTT. Amino acid sequence: CASSQAGSGGSSTDTQYF.

At least ten counts were recorded for this clone. The chain links TRBV9 to TRBJ2-3; tentatively, D is TRBD2 (5 bases). Germline V gives CDR1 SGDLS, CDR2 YYNGEE. V lost 7 bases and J lost 2, with 17 bases in between. The CDR3 has 15 residues. The CDR3, as DNA: TGTGCCAGCTACCCTGGACTCTCAACCACAGATACGCAGTATTTT. This gives the protein CASYPGLSTTDTQYF.

This clone was detected only a few times. The rearrangement links TRBV5-6 to TRBJ1-2, with 8 bases fitting TRBD1. Germline V lookup: CDR1 SGHDT, CDR2 YYEEEE. This CDR3 is 16 amino acids long. With 6 bases clipped from V and 4 bases from J, the junction kept 14 bases outside the gene matches. Here the CDR3 reads CASKAPQGAYPYGYTF. The CDR3 bases are TGTGCCAGCAAAGCGCCCCAGGGGGCCTACCCCTATGGCTACACCTTC.

This chain connects TRBV9 to TRBJ1-2; D may be TRBD1 (5 bases). V lost 4 bases and J lost 7, with 11 bases in between. The germline V gene has CDR1 SGDLS and CDR2 YYNGEE. The CDR3 length is 12 residues. The CDR3 nucleotides read TGTGCCAGCAGCATCGACAGAGGTGGCTACACCTTC. Its translation is CASSIDRGGYTF.

This clone turned up a few times. The V and J genes are TRBV18 and TRBJ2-1; TRBD2 aligns across 12 bases. V shed 3 bases, J shed 8 bases, and the junction held 8 bases outside the gene matches. CDR3 length equals 16 residues. Germline CDR1 KGHSH, CDR2 LQKENI. CDR3 sequence (DNA): TGTGCCAGCTCACCGACACTAGCGGGGGGAGGTTATGAGCAGTTCTTC. Translated, it gives CASSPTLAGGGYEQFF.

This chain links TRBV6-5 with TRBJ2-1; 13 bases agree with TRBD2. With V trimmed by 6 bases and J by 5 bases, 4 bases remained unmatched. The CDR3 is 15 residues long. Germline-derived CDR1 and CDR2 are MNHEY and SVGAGI. The CDR3 region is CASSLLAGGNNEQFF. Here the CDR3 DNA reads TGTGCCAGCAGCCTACTAGCGGGGGGGAACAATGAGCAGTTCTTC.

J is TRBJ2-5 and V is TRBV5-8, with a possible D match to TRBD2 (6 bases). The CDR3 totals 15 residues. Per the germline V gene, CDR1 is SGHTS and CDR2 is YDEGEE. Trimming removed 3 bases from V and 5 bases from J, with 17 bases in between. Written as DNA, the CDR3 is TGTGCCAGCAGCTGGCGGGGAAACCTGGGGGAGACCCAGTACTTC. Translating it yields CASSWRGNLGETQYF.

V is TRBV9 and J is TRBJ1-3; D gene uncertain. The CDR3 contains 15 residues. Per the germline V gene, CDR1 is SGDLS and CDR2 is YYNGEE. Trimming removed 1 base from V and 4 bases from J, with 12 bases in between. The CDR3 spells CASSVLDRGGNTIYF. Here the CDR3 DNA reads TGTGCCAGCAGCGTATTAGATCGCGGAGGAAACACCATATATTTT.

V and J are TRBV24-1 and TRBJ2-1, with D possibly TRBD2 on 6 matching bases. V lost 0 bases to trimming and J lost 6 bases, with 14 bases between them. The CDR3 loop spans 16 amino acids. CDR1 is KGHDR and CDR2 is SFDVKD in the germline V gene. CDR3 nucleotides: TGTGCCACCAGTGATTTGCAAAGTCTAGCGACCAATGAGCAGTTCTTC. Amino acid sequence: CATSDLQSLATNEQFF.

The CDR3 reads CASSYGTGGTQYF. The DNA for the CDR3 is TGCGCCAGCAGCTATGGGACAGGAGGAACGCAGTACTTC. The chain couples TRBV4-1 to TRBJ2-7; 8 positions agree with TRBD1. Germline values: CDR1 MGHRA, CDR2 YSYEKL. This CDR3 comprises 13 residues. J gave up 9 bases and V 5 bases, and 9 bases lay outside the gene matches.

The chain uses TRBV9 and TRBJ1-5; D remains unclear. Germline V gene sequence: CDR1 SGDLS, CDR2 YYNGEE. This CDR3 comprises 15 residues. Trimming stripped 0 bases from V and 0 bases from J, with 7 bases between. Here the CDR3 reads CASSVGGYSNQPQHF. DNA for the CDR3: TGTGCCAGCAGCGTAGGAGGTTATAGCAATCAGCCCCAGCATTTT.

The chain uses TRBV9 and TRBJ1-5; TRBD1 might be the D (5 bases). V was trimmed by 8 bases and J by 0 bases, leaving 18 bases between them. This CDR3 has 16 residues. CDR1 is SGDLS and CDR2 is YYNGEE in the germline V gene. CDR3: CARSGRLKYSNQPQHF. The CDR3 DNA follows: TGTGCCAGATCAGGGCGCTTAAAATATAGCAATCAGCCCCAGCATTTT.

This clone was seen a single time. This chain uses TRBV4-1 with TRBJ1-5; TRBD1 matches at 7 bases. The trim removed 1 base at V and 6 bases at J, leaving 9 bases unmatched. The germline V gene encodes CDR1 MGHRA and CDR2 YSYEKL. CDR3 length: 16 residues. The CDR3 nucleotides are TGCGCCAGCAGCCAAGGGGGACAGCTCCAATTTCAGCCCCAGCATTTT. This translates into CASSQGGQLQFQPQHF.